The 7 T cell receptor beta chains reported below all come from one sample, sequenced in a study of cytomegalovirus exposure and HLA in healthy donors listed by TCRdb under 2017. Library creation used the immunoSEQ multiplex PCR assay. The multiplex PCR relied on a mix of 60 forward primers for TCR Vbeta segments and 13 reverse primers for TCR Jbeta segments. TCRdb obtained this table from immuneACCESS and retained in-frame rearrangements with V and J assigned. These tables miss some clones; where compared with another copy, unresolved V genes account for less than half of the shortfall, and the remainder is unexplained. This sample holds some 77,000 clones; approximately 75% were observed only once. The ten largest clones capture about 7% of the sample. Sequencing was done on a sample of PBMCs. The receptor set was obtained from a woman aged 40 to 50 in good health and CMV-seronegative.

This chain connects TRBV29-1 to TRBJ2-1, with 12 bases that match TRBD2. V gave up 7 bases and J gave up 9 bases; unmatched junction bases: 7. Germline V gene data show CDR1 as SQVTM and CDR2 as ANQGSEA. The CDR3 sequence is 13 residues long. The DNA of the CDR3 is TGCAGCGCCCGACTAGCGGGAGATGGTGAGCAGTTCTTC. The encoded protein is CSARLAGDGEQFF.

The CDR3 loop is CASSWTSGGTDTQYF. The CDR3 DNA follows: TGTGCCAGCAGTTGGACTAGCGGGGGCACAGATACGCAGTATTTT. The chain is built from TRBV6-4 and TRBJ2-3; 12 nucleotides line up with TRBD2. V gave up 5 bases and J gave up 1 base; unmatched junction bases: 1. The CDR3 runs to 15 residues. Germline loops: CDR1 MRHNA, CDR2 SNTAGT.

Here the CDR3 reads CASSQDMSGGGDEQFF. CDR3 bases: TGTGCCAGCAGCCAAGATATGTCAGGGGGTGGCGATGAGCAGTTCTTC. The rearrangement joins TRBV14 to TRBJ2-1, with 7 nucleotides matching TRBD1. CDR3 size: 16 residues. The trim removed 0 bases at V and 8 bases at J, leaving 10 bases unmatched. Germline V gene lookup returns CDR1 SGHDN and CDR2 FVKESK.

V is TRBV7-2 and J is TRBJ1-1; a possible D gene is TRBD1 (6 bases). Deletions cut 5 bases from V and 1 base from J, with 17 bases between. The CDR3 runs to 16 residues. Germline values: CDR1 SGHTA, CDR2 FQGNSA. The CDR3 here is CASSRSSRTANTEAFF. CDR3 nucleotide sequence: TGTGCCAGCAGCCGTTCGTCCCGGACAGCGAACACTGAAGCTTTCTTT.

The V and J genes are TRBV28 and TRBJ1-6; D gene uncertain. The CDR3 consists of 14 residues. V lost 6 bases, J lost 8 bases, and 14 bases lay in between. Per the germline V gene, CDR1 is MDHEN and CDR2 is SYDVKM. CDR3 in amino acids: CASRSGGSDSPLHF. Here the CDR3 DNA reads TGTGCCAGCAGAAGTGGAGGGTCGGATTCACCCCTCCACTTT.

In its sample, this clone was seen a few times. The CDR3: CASSLDGLNTGELFF. CDR3 nucleotide sequence: TGTGCCAGCAGCTTAGACGGGTTGAACACCGGGGAGCTGTTTTTT. The V call is TRBV5-6, the J call TRBJ2-2; D unresolved. The CDR3 runs 15 residues. The V and J ends lost 2 bases and 1 base respectively, with 9 bases between them. Germline CDR1 and CDR2: SGHDT and YYEEEE.

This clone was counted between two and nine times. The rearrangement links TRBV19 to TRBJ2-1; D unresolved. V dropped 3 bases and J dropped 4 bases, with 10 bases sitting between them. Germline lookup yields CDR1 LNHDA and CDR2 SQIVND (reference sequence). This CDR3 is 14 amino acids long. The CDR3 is CASSIQATYNEQFF. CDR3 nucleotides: TGTGCCAGTAGTATTCAGGCGACATACAATGAGCAGTTCTTC.